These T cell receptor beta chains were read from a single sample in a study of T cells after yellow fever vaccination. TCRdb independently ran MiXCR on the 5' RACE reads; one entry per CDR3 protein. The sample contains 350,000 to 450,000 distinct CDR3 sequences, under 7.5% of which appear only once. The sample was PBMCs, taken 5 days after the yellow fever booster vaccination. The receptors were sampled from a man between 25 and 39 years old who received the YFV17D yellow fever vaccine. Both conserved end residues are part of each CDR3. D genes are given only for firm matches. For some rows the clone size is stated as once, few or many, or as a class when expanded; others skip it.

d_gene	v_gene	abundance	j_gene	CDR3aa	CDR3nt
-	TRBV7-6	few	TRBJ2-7	CASSLESGRTYEQYF	TGTGCCAGCAGCTTAGAAAGCGGGCGCACCTACGAGCAGTACTTC
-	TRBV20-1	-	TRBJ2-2	CCAGFQGAGNTGELFF	TGCTGTGCTGGCTTCCAAGGGGCAGGGAACACCGGGGAGCTGTTTTTT
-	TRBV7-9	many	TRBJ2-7	CASSLWDRDTLEQYF	TGTGCCAGCAGCCTATGGGACCGGGACACCCTCGAGCAGTACTTC
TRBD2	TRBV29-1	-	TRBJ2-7	CSFLAGYEQYF	TGCAGCTTCTTAGCGGGATACGAGCAGTACTTC
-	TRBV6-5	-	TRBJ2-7	CASSYAGDHTGYEQYF	TGTGCCAGCAGTTACGCAGGGGACCATACGGGCTACGAGCAGTACTTC
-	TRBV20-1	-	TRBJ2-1	CSAKLGLDNEQFF	TGCAGTGCTAAATTGGGGTTGGACAATGAGCAGTTCTTC
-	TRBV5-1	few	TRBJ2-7	CASSLGVGSYEQYF	TGCGCCAGCAGCTTGGGCGTAGGGAGTTACGAGCAGTACTTC
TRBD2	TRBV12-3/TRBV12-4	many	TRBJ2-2	CASSLTSGMVGELFF	TGTGCCAGCAGTTTGACTAGCGGGATGGTAGGGGAGCTGTTTTTT
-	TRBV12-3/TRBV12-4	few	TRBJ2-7	CASSARSGTYEQYF	TGTGCCAGCAGTGCCCGGTCAGGAACCTACGAGCAGTACTTC
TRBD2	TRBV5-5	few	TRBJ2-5	CASSLGIAGGETQYF	TGTGCCAGCAGCTTGGGAATAGCGGGAGGAGAGACCCAGTACTTC
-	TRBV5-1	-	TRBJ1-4	CASSWGTDNEKLFF	TGCGCCAGCAGCTGGGGGACTGACAATGAAAAACTGTTTTTT
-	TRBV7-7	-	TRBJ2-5	CASSLVAKETQYF	TGTGCTAGCAGCTTAGTGGCTAAAGAGACCCAGTACTTC
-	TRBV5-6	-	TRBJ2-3	CASSSGLFDTQYF	TGTGCCAGCAGCTCGGGACTTTTTGATACGCAGTATTTT
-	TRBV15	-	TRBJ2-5	CATSRVQETQYF	TGTGCCACCAGCAGAGTCCAAGAGACCCAGTACTTC
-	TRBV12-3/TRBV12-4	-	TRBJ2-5	CASSLRVGTQYF	TGTGCCAGCAGTTTAAGGGTGGGGACCCAGTACTTC
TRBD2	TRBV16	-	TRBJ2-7	CASSQGGLAIYEQNF	TGTGCCAGCAGCCAAGGGGGACTAGCGATCTACGAGCAGAACTTC